This T cell receptor beta chain originates from a study of spatial heterogeneity in lung cancer. Study background: There were consistently more beta-chain sequences detected than alpha-chain sequences.

Per germline, CDR1 SNHLY and CDR2 FYNNEI. CDR3 size: 16 residues. Trimming stripped 4 bases from V and 8 bases from J, with 23 bases between. Specified time point: sample taken at primary tumor resection. The input material, whole RNA from tumor, nontumor lung or frozen PBMC, was sequenced unsorted. Some 72 TRACERx patients with early, untreated non-small cell lung cancer donated samples. MiXCR was run by TCRdb on the 5' RACE reads, yielding one entry per CDR3 protein. The sample shows tens of thousands of distinct CDR3 sequences, less than 8.5% of them seen only once. This clonotype was seen more than once but under ten times.

This chain connects TRBV2 to TRBJ1-2; a weak D match, TRBD1 (5 bases). The material sequenced was PBMCs, taken at surgery. The TCR originated in a female donor with early-stage non-small cell lung cancer. The CDR3 is CASSGPAGRRDGGYTF. The CDR3 coding sequence is TGTGCCAGCAGTGGACCCGCGGGACGGAGAGATGGCGGCTACACCTTC.